The source of this T cell receptor beta chain is a study of glioma-infiltrating T cells after dendritic cell vaccination (dated by TCRdb to about 2016). Notes on the research overall: Of the approximately 15 glioblastoma patients in the cohort, all drawn from Phase I and II dendritic cell vaccination trials, 9 were newly diagnosed and 6 had recurrent disease. Survival after dendritic cell vaccination was correlated with TCR sequencing metrics, including TIL content and tumor-blood repertoire overlap. Three intradermal dendritic cell vaccine injections were administered to patients at biweekly intervals in the arm below the axilla. In glioblastoma patients vaccinated with dendritic cells, deep sequencing of TCR beta CDR3 regions served to measure the amount of tumor-infiltrating lymphocytes and to compare repertoires between tumor and blood. Autologous tumor lysate-pulsed dendritic cell vaccination was administered to the patients between about 2002 and 2013. The vaccine was prepared from monocyte-derived dendritic cells that were cultured for seven days with IL-4 and GM-CSF and then pulsed overnight with autologous tumor lysate. Here is what the overall study found, with its caveats: The cohort was small and heterogeneous, with few patients having full blood and tumor sets and even fewer initial-recurrent tumor pairs. After dendritic cell vaccination, a higher estimated pretreatment TIL content predicted longer time to progression and overall survival. No direct relationship between TCR clonality and survival was found, suggesting that a diverse polyclonal response may matter. The TCR overlap response model with three groups was called speculative and said to need prospective validation.

Sample time point, as interpreted from the label and publication: after dendritic cell vaccination, including at tumor progression/relapse. Patients were selected for having adequate residual fresh-frozen tumor tissue and more than two years of available survival data. None of the glioblastoma patients carried an isocitrate dehydrogenase mutation, although molecular status otherwise varied. PBMC were collected before vaccination, two weeks after the third vaccination, and at tumor progression if progression occurred. The Qiagen DNeasy Blood extraction Kit was used to extract genomic DNA. Using the immunoSEQ assay, TCRB CDR3 regions were amplified from roughly 1.9 micrograms of genomic DNA, or from all available DNA when less than that was on hand. For multiplex PCR, 60 forward primers for TCR V beta segments and 13 reverse primers for J beta segments were used. Synthetic control templates were spiked into each sample at limiting dilution to estimate reads per starting template. The Illumina HiSeq System generated 87 bp sequencing reads. The authors processed their data as follows. PCR and sequencing errors were removed by a nearest neighbor algorithm that merged closely related sequences. TCR overlap was defined as the percentage of unique tumor TCR beta sequences that were also present in the same patient's peripheral blood. This is the immuneACCESS table as TCRdb keeps it, with only in-frame sequences that have V and J called. A part of the clones is gone; compared with another copy, unresolved V genes explain less than half, and the rest is unexplained. That table supplies the V and J calls and clone size; D and trimming were determined from the DNA. The sample table shows more than 55,000 clones, and under 90% are seen once. Around 8.3% of the sample goes to the ten largest clones.

About this clone itself: Its specific antigen is unknown. No much larger clonotype is one base removed from it; base qualities were not supplied.

V loses 4 bases, J loses 4 bases, and the germline ends lie 5 bases apart. Measured from the cysteine to the phenylalanine, the CDR3 is 13 residues long. Left in the record is the CDR3 DNA by itself, 39 bases read in frame from the first base. The germline V gene supplies CDR1 MGHDK and CDR2 SYGVNS. Sequences were derived from blood, sampled after dendritic cell vaccination. This receptor was obtained from a human donor with glioblastoma. The V and J segments used are TRBV25-1 and TRBJ2-6, with the D gene not confidently named. For the CDR3, the sequence is CASSASGANVLTF. The sequenced DNA: TGTGCCAGCAGTGCCTCCGGGGCCAACGTCCTGACTTTC.